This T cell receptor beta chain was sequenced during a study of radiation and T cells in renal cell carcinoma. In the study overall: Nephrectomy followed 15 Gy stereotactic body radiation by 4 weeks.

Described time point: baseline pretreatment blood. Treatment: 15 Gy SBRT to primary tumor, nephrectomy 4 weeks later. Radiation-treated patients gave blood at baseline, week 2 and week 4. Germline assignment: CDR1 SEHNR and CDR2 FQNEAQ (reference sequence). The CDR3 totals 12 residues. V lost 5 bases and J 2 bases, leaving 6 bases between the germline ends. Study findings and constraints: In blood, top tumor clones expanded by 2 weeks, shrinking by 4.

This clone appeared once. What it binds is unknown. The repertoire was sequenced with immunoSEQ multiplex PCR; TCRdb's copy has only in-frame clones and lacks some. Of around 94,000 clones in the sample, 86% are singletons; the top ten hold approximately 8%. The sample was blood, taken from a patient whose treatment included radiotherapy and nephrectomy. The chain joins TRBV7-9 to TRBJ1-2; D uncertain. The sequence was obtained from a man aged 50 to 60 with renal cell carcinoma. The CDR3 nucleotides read TGTGCCAGCAGCACGCCAAACTATGGCTACACCTTC. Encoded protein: CASSTPNYGYTF.